This entry lists 11 T cell receptor beta chains sequenced from one sample in a study of neoadjuvant anti-PD-1 for oral cavity cancer. Data came from immunoSEQ multiplex PCR; TCRdb stores just in-frame clones and leaves some out. The data show 4,500 to 6,500 clones, 50% to 65% seen once. The time point here: after neoadjuvant nivolumab, at surgical resection. The source was tumor tissue, collected after nivolumab (anti-PD-1) treatment. These receptors all come from a person aged 35 to 85 with oral cavity squamous cell carcinoma.

V gene TRBV10-3 combines with J gene TRBJ2-1; 7 positions agree with TRBD2. The trim removed 3 bases at V and 3 bases at J, leaving 5 bases unmatched. Germline loops: CDR1 ENHRY, CDR2 SYGVKD. The CDR3 spans 15 residues. The CDR3 region has the DNA TGTGCCATCAGTGATACCGGGACTATCTACAATGAGCAGTTCTTC. It translates to CAISDTGTIYNEQFF.

V and J are TRBV11-3 and TRBJ1-1; 8 bases line up with TRBD1. Losses at the gene ends were 1 base for V and 0 bases for J; bases not matched to a gene: 4. Germline assignment: CDR1 SGHNT and CDR2 YENEEA. CDR3 length equals 16 residues. For the CDR3, the DNA is TGTGCCAGCAGCTTAGGTCAGGGGGCCATGAACACTGAAGCTTTCTTT. Translating gives CASSLGQGAMNTEAFF.

The chain employs TRBV7-9 and TRBJ1-2; possibly TRBD1 for D (5 bases). The CDR3 length is 13 residues. Per germline, CDR1 SEHNR and CDR2 FQNEAQ (reference sequence). V shed 6 bases and J shed 4 bases, with 12 bases lying between them. CDR3 protein: CASSLRESYGYTF. DNA for the CDR3: TGTGCCAGCAGTCTCAGGGAGTCCTATGGCTACACCTTC. The variable domain in full, with the rest retrieved from reference TRBV7-9 and TRBJ1-2, is DTGVSQNPRHKITKRGQNVTFRCDPISEHNRLYWYRQTLGQGPEFLTYFQNEAQLEKSRLLSDRFSAERPKGSFSTLEIQRTEQGDSAMYLCASSLRESYGYTFGSGTRLTVV.

This clone was counted only a few times. The V and J genes are TRBV6-6 and TRBJ1-5, with unresolved D. Germline CDR1 and CDR2: MNHNY and SVGAGI (reference sequence). This CDR3 is 15 amino acids long. V lost 5 bases and J 3 bases, leaving 14 bases between the germline ends. The CDR3 sequence is CASSPAGRPNQPQHF. DNA of the CDR3: TGTGCCAGCAGTCCTGCCGGACGGCCCAATCAGCCCCAGCATTTT.

J is TRBJ2-1 and V is TRBV5-4; D remains ambiguous. The germline V and J ends were trimmed by 0 bases and 4 bases, with 5 bases remaining between them. This CDR3 region has 13 residues. Germline loops: CDR1 SGHNT, CDR2 YYREEE (reference sequence). CDR3 DNA: TGTGCCAGCAGCTTGGACCTTTACAATGAGCAGTTCTTC. Translation gives CASSLDLYNEQFF.

This chain connects TRBV19 to TRBJ1-2; D gene unclear. This CDR3 comprises 14 residues. In germline, CDR1 is LNHDA, CDR2 SQIVND (reference sequence). Deletions cut 3 bases from V and 4 bases from J, with 12 bases between. CDR3 in amino acids: CASSILDGIYGYTF. DNA for the CDR3: TGTGCCAGTAGTATCCTGGACGGAATCTATGGCTACACCTTC.

The chain carries TRBV7-9 and TRBJ2-1; D not resolved. The V and J ends lost 7 bases and 3 bases respectively, with 1 base between them. CDR1 is SEHNR and CDR2 is FQNEAQ in the germline V gene (reference sequence). This CDR3 comprises 10 residues. The CDR3 nucleotides are TGTGCCAGCAACTACAATGAGCAGTTCTTC. Amino acid sequence: CASNYNEQFF.

Judged by abundance, this clone is large. The chain uses TRBV13 and TRBJ1-6; D may be TRBD1 (5 bases). CDR1 and CDR2 from the germline V gene are PRHDT and FYEKMQ (reference sequence). V gave up 4 bases and J gave up 0 bases, with 13 bases separating them. This CDR3 is 17 amino acids long. The CDR3 loop reads CASSSLRGSSYNSPLHF. DNA for the CDR3: TGTGCCAGCAGCTCACTACGGGGGAGCTCCTATAATTCACCCCTCCACTTT.

This clone was seen a few times. The junction differs from germline at one of its ends, possibly a read error. The CDR3 protein is CASTLLLAGGQDEQFF. The CDR3 nucleotides are TGTGCCAGCACCTTACTACTAGCGGGGGGGCAAGATGAGCAGTTCTTC. The gene calls are TRBV7-6 and TRBJ2-1; the match to TRBD2 covers 13 bases. From germline, CDR1 is SGHVS and CDR2 FNYEAQ. The CDR3 length is 16 residues.

This chain uses TRBV5-6 with TRBJ2-2; 7 positions match TRBD2. J lost 2 bases, V lost 1 base, and 5 bases had no gene match. The CDR3 has 16 residues. Germline CDR1 is SGHDT and CDR2 is YYEEEE. CDR3 region: CASSLWLAVNTGELFF. The CDR3 coding sequence is TGTGCCAGCAGCTTGTGGCTAGCGGTAAACACCGGGGAGCTGTTTTTT.

The chain couples TRBV5-6 to TRBJ1-2; the D is unclear. Per the germline V gene, CDR1 is SGHDT and CDR2 is YYEEEE. The V and J ends lost 4 bases and 8 bases respectively, with 15 bases between them. The CDR3 contains 13 residues. CDR3 residues: CASSHRPDGGYTF. CDR3 in DNA: TGTGCCAGCAGCCACCGTCCAGACGGGGGCTACACCTTC.